What follows are 25 T cell receptor beta chains derived from one specimen sequenced in a study of low-dose radiotherapy and immunotherapy resistance in tumors. Time point described: after trial treatment. Described treatment: LDRT plus nivolumab, ipilimumab, low-dose cyclophosphamide and aspirin (RACIN trial). cDNA synthesis used a TRAV/TRBV-specific primer set for both chains. TCR amplification involved about 21 PCR cycles with a constant-region primer and V-primer adapter. MiXCR was run by TCRdb on the reads, yielding one entry per CDR3 protein. The repertoire includes about 84,000 distinct CDR3 sequences, around a sixth of them detected once, and approximately 1.5% sits in the top ten. Sequencing used PBMCs, obtained after low-dose radiotherapy plus immunotherapy. The receptors shown here come from a male donor with prostate cancer.

This clonotype was detected many times. The J gene is TRBJ1-1, the V gene TRBV7-9, with TRBD1 matching over 7 bases. Unmatched junction bases numbered 11, after V lost 5 bases and J lost 5 bases. The germline V gene encodes CDR1 SEHNR and CDR2 FQNEAQ (reference sequence). CDR3 length equals 15 residues. The CDR3 is CASSTANSGGTEAFF. The CDR3 nucleotides are TGTGCCAGCAGCACGGCAAACTCAGGGGGAACTGAAGCTTTCTTT.

Comment on this clonotype: A far bigger clonotype differs at one base, so this is likely a read error. This sequence joins TRBV9 and TRBJ2-4; 8 positions match TRBD2. The CDR3 loop spans 13 amino acids. Per germline, CDR1 SGDLS and CDR2 YYNGEE. Unmatched junction bases numbered 10, after V lost 4 bases and J lost 13 bases. DNA of the CDR3: TGTGCCAGCAGCCGGGGACTAGTCCATGAGCAGTACTTC. Translated, it gives CASSRGLVHEQYF.

This clonotype was picked up many times. The chain couples TRBV6-1 to TRBJ1-3, with TRBD1 as a possible D gene (5 bases). Per germline, CDR1 MNHNS and CDR2 SASEGT. This CDR3 is built from 16 residues. V lost 7 bases, J lost 4 bases, and 20 bases lay in between. The CDR3 spells CASIREGPRSGNTIYF. The CDR3 nucleotides are TGTGCCAGCATAAGGGAGGGACCCAGATCAGGAAACACCATATATTTT.

This clonotype was counted once. As the CDR3 is not closed by the conserved phenylalanine or tryptophan, this likely results from a read error. This rearrangement joins TRBV11-2 to TRBJ2-6, with TRBD1 identical over 10 bases. This CDR3 spans 15 amino acids. CDR1 and CDR2 from the germline V gene are SGHAT and FQNNGV. The CDR3 loop is CASRGQGTGTNVLTS. CDR3 DNA: TGTGCCAGCAGGGGACAGGGGACTGGGACCAACGTCCTGACTTCC.

This clonotype was detected a few times. The chain couples TRBV27 to TRBJ1-2, with D perhaps TRBD1 (5 bases). This CDR3 is 14 amino acids long. Trimming removed 8 bases at V and 3 bases at J, with 16 bases between. Per the germline V gene, CDR1 is MNHEY and CDR2 is SMNVEV (reference sequence). In DNA form, the CDR3 reads TGTGCCAGCGCCTTTTCGGGGGGGGACTATGGCTACACCTTC. Its protein product is CASAFSGGDYGYTF.

This clonotype was observed at least ten times. This sequence joins TRBV6-6 and TRBJ2-1; D is perhaps TRBD2 (5 bases). V was clipped by 7 bases and J by 0 bases, with 7 bases between them. The CDR3 extends over 13 amino acids. CDR1 and CDR2 from the germline V gene are MNHNY and SVGAGI (reference sequence). CDR3 residues: CASTRGSYNEQFF. The CDR3 nucleotides are TGTGCCAGCACTCGGGGCTCCTACAATGAGCAGTTCTTC.

Many counts were recorded for this clonotype. V and J are TRBV7-2 and TRBJ2-7; D is perhaps TRBD2 (5 bases). The CDR3 is 12 amino acids. Germline V gene data show CDR1 as SGHTA and CDR2 as FQGNSA. V lost 3 bases to trimming and J lost 2 bases, with 5 bases between them. CDR3 coding DNA: TGTGCCAGCAGCTTGACTACCTACGAGCAGTACTTC. Its protein product is CASSLTTYEQYF.

To note about this clonotype: This may be a read error, as it is one base from a much larger clone. The DNA of the CDR3 is TGCAGTGCTAGGAGACCCCCCGTTAGTGAGCAGTACTTC. It specifies CSARRPPVSEQYF. The chain combines TRBV20-1 with TRBJ2-7; the D is unclear. V lost 3 bases, J lost 7 bases, and 16 bases lay in between. Germline loops: CDR1 DFQATT, CDR2 SNEGSKA (reference sequence). The CDR3 has 13 amino acids.

The chain uses TRBV12-3 or TRBV12-4 and TRBJ1-2, with D perhaps matching TRBD1 (5 bases). Trimming took 5 bases from V and 8 from J, leaving 15 bases between them. This CDR3 spans 13 amino acids. As DNA, the CDR3 is TGTGCCAGCAGTCCTACCCAGGGTGAGGGCTACACCTTC. Translating gives CASSPTQGEGYTF.

As concerns this clonotype: A read error may be the cause here, since a much bigger clone is one base away. For the CDR3, the DNA is TGTGCCAGCAGCCCACGGTGGGACCCGGGCTACGAGCAGTTCTTC. Its protein product is CASSPRWDPGYEQFF. The V call is TRBV12-3 or TRBV12-4, the J call TRBJ2-1; D may correspond to TRBD1 or TRBD2 (5 bases each). The CDR3 length is 15 residues. The germline V and J ends were trimmed by 6 bases and 10 bases, with 22 bases remaining between them.

At least ten counts were recorded for this clonotype. The chain recombines TRBV20-1 with TRBJ1-2; D unresolved. CDR1 is DFQATT, CDR2 SNEGSKA, per germline (reference sequence). This CDR3 is 11 amino acids long. The CDR3 DNA reads as TGCAGCTATTCACCGGTTGTTGGCTACACCTTC. Residues: CSYSPVVGYTF.

This clonotype has ten or more counts. The CDR3 reads CSVEAYLNTEAFF. The CDR3 DNA follows: TGCAGCGTTGAAGCCTACTTGAACACTGAAGCTTTCTTT. This chain connects TRBV29-1 to TRBJ1-1; unclear D gene. CDR3 size: 13 residues. The germline V and J ends were trimmed by 1 base and 0 bases, with 6 bases remaining between them. CDR1 and CDR2 (germline): SQVTM, ANQGSEA.

This clonotype was recorded a few times. This chain joins TRBV29-1 and TRBJ2-2; D could derive from TRBD1 or TRBD2 (5 bases each). Per germline, CDR1 SQVTM and CDR2 ANQGSEA. V lost 7 bases, J lost 8 bases, and 14 bases lay in between. CDR3 length equals 12 residues. The CDR3 coding sequence is TGCAGCGCCGGGGCCATCGGAGGGGAGCTGTTTTTT. This encodes CSAGAIGGELFF.

This clonotype was counted at least ten times. This rearrangement joins TRBV28 to TRBJ2-5, with D perhaps TRBD1 or TRBD2 (5 bases each). Trimming removed 3 bases from V and 4 bases from J, with 12 bases in between. The CDR3 length is 14 residues. The germline V gene has CDR1 MDHEN and CDR2 SYDVKM. In nucleotides, the CDR3 is TGTGCCAGCAGTTTGGGACGGGGCCTAGAGACCCAGTACTTC. Its protein product is CASSLGRGLETQYF.

This clonotype was counted at least ten times. The chain is built from TRBV5-4 and TRBJ2-5; D unclear. The V gene lost 4 bases and the J gene lost 3 bases, with 16 bases spanning the gap. The CDR3 totals 15 residues. The germline V gene encodes CDR1 SGHNT and CDR2 YYREEE (reference sequence). CDR3 sequence: CASSPRPAVEETQYF. CDR3 coding DNA: TGTGCCAGCAGCCCGCGGCCCGCGGTCGAAGAGACCCAGTACTTC.

This clonotype was recorded at least ten times. The CDR3 sequence: CASSSQGNQETQYF. Here the CDR3 DNA reads TGTGCCAGTAGTAGCCAGGGGAACCAAGAGACCCAGTACTTC. This rearrangement joins TRBV19 to TRBJ2-5; a weak D match, TRBD1 (6 bases). V lost 4 bases and J 0 bases, leaving 9 bases between the germline ends. CDR3 size: 14 residues. Germline loops: CDR1 LNHDA, CDR2 SQIVND (reference sequence).

With respect to this clonotype: A junction end diverges from the germline sequence, so it may reflect a read error. This chain connects TRBV6-2 or TRBV6-3 to TRBJ2-3, with unresolved D. CDR3 length: 13 amino acids. Germline CDR1 and CDR2: MNHEY and SVGEGT. The CDR3 loop reads CASSLVPADTHYF. DNA of the CDR3: TGTGCCAGCAGCCTAGTCCCCGCAGATACGCACTATTTT.

This clonotype was observed many times. V and J are TRBV7-9 and TRBJ1-6; D is perhaps TRBD1 (5 bases). The length of the CDR3 is 15 residues. Germline V gene lookup returns CDR1 SEHNR and CDR2 FQNEAQ (reference sequence). The V gene lost 5 bases and the J gene lost 6 bases, with 14 bases spanning the gap. As DNA, the CDR3 is TGTGCCAGCAGCGGGGGGACGGGCTTTAATTCACCCCTCCACTTT. This gives the protein CASSGGTGFNSPLHF.

This clonotype was detected many times. V and J are TRBV6-2 or TRBV6-3 and TRBJ1-5; D is undetermined. Trimming removed 5 bases at V and 0 bases at J, with 11 bases between. The CDR3 contains 15 residues. Per germline, CDR1 MNHEY and CDR2 SVGEGT. CDR3 sequence: CASSRQAYSNQPQHF. The CDR3 coding sequence is TGTGCCAGCAGTCGCCAAGCTTATAGCAATCAGCCCCAGCATTTT.

This clonotype was counted many times. This rearrangement joins TRBV4-3 to TRBJ2-7; D is unclear. The CDR3 has 13 residues. Germline lookup yields CDR1 LGHNA and CDR2 YSLEER. V lost 0 bases and J lost 6, with 9 bases in between. The CDR3 DNA reads as TGCGCCAGCAGCCAAGATCGGGCAGGCGAGCAGTACTTC. It codes for CASSQDRAGEQYF.

This clonotype was detected many times. The chain joins TRBV6-4 to TRBJ1-1; 10 bases map to TRBD1. The CDR3 contains 16 residues. V was clipped by 3 bases and J by 4 bases; unmatched bases: 8. Germline V CDR1 and CDR2: MRHNA, SNTAGT. The CDR3 nucleotides are TGTGCCAGCAGTGAGCGGGGACAGGGGATTTGCACTGAAGCTTTCTTT. Amino acids: CASSERGQGICTEAFF.

This chain uses TRBV24-1 with TRBJ1-1, with D perhaps matching TRBD1 (6 bases). Per the germline V gene, CDR1 is KGHDR and CDR2 is SFDVKD. The ends were cut back, 4 bases at V and 6 bases at J, with 14 bases in the middle. This CDR3 contains 14 residues. For the CDR3, the DNA is TGTGCCACCAGTGAGTCCACAGGGAGGGCTGAAGCTTTCTTT. It encodes CATSESTGRAEAFF.

Ten or more counts support this clonotype. The rearrangement links TRBV7-9 to TRBJ1-1; D gene unclear. The CDR3 covers 14 residues. Germline CDR1 and CDR2: SEHNR and FQNEAQ (reference sequence). Trimming stripped 5 bases from V and 1 base from J, with 11 bases between. CDR3 loop: CASSAALGNTEAFF. For the CDR3, the DNA is TGTGCCAGCAGCGCTGCTTTGGGGAACACTGAAGCTTTCTTT.

This chain joins TRBV5-1 and TRBJ2-1; a weak D match, TRBD1 (6 bases). CDR1 is SGHRS and CDR2 is YFSETQ in the germline V gene. Trimming left V 0 bases short and J 9 bases short, with 13 bases between. The CDR3 spans 14 residues. This CDR3 reads CASSLAQGYGEQFF. CDR3 sequence (DNA): TGCGCCAGCAGCTTGGCTCAGGGGTATGGTGAGCAGTTCTTC.

This clonotype showed up just a few times. This rearrangement joins TRBV24-1 to TRBJ1-5; unclear D gene. This CDR3 spans 14 amino acids. V was pared by 0 bases and J by 2 bases, with 4 bases between. CDR1 is KGHDR and CDR2 is SFDVKD in the germline V gene. Written as DNA, the CDR3 is TGTGCCACCAGTGATTTGCAGGGCAATCAGCCCCAGCATTTT. Its translation is CATSDLQGNQPQHF.